This T cell receptor beta chain is drawn from a study of T cells in localized non-small cell lung cancer. Study-wide results and caveats: Across samples, adjacent lung featured a median around 60 of the top 100 tumor clones. Adjacent uninvolved lung had the highest clonality, suggesting focused antigen responses. Those with higher blood T cell density had longer overall survival. Sequencing involved a lone tumor region, leaving heterogeneity possible.

Sequencing used immunoSEQ multiplex PCR; TCRdb keeps in-frame clones, though not all of them. The data show about 54,000 clones, around four fifths seen once. As for this clone: Its antigen is as yet unknown.

Germline V gene lookup returns CDR1 MNHEY and CDR2 SMNVEV (reference sequence). Deletions cut 4 bases from V and 0 bases from J, with 10 bases between. The CDR3 extends over 15 amino acids. This clonotype originated in a female donor aged 60 or older with stage II squamous cell lung carcinoma. The rearrangement uses TRBV27 and TRBJ2-1; D not resolved. The source material was peripheral blood, sampled before any cancer treatment. The CDR3 spells CASSSAVSSYNEQFF. The CDR3 DNA reads TGTGCCAGCAGTTCGGCGGTGAGCTCCTACAATGAGCAGTTCTTC.